These 9 T cell receptor beta chains were all obtained from the same sample, sequenced in a study of blood T cell repertoires in COVID-19. This table comes from immunoSEQ multiplex PCR, and its TCRdb copy is limited to in-frame clones, with some not included. The top ten clones hold approximately 1% of a sample with about 360,000 clones, 70% to 85% of them seen once. Sequencing used peripheral blood. All receptors derive from a human donor with acute or convalescent COVID-19. The donor label of this sample is uncertain.

This chain links TRBV5-4 with TRBJ2-5; no clear D. CDR3 length: 14 residues. V dropped 5 bases and J dropped 1 base, with 12 bases sitting between them. Germline loops: CDR1 SGHNT, CDR2 YYREEE (reference sequence). CDR3 amino acids: CASSGPELQETQYF. The DNA for the CDR3 is TGTGCCAGCAGTGGGCCGGAACTCCAAGAGACCCAGTACTTC.

The chain couples TRBV7-6 to TRBJ2-7, with 7 bases fitting TRBD1. Trimming at V came to 3 bases and at J to 6 bases, leaving 14 bases not matched to a gene. The CDR3 is 16 amino acids. The germline gives CDR1 SGHVS, CDR2 FNYEAQ. CDR3: CASSFLVSGTAGEQYF. CDR3 nucleotide sequence: TGTGCCAGCAGCTTTTTGGTTTCCGGGACAGCAGGCGAGCAGTACTTC. Together with reference TRBV7-6 and TRBJ2-7, the CDR3 gives the full variable domain: GAGVSQSPRYKVTKRGQDVALRCDPISGHVSLYWYRQALGQGPEFLTYFNYEAQQDKSGLPNDRFSAERPEGSISTLTIQRTEQRDSAMYRCASSFLVSGTAGEQYFGPGTRLTVT.

On this clone itself: One end of the junction fails to match germline, which may point to a read error. The gene calls are TRBV7-9 and TRBJ2-2; 16 nucleotides match TRBD2. The CDR3 has 17 amino acids. Germline loops: CDR1 SEHNR, CDR2 FQNEAQ (reference sequence). In nucleotides, the CDR3 is TGTGCCAACAGCGCTGGGACTAGCGGGAGGGCCGGCGGGGAGCTGTTTTTT. It specifies CANSAGTSGRAGGELFF.

The genes are TRBV7-7 and TRBJ2-7, with 7 bases lining up with TRBD2. V was clipped by 1 base and J by 5 bases; unmatched bases: 8. The length of the CDR3 is 15 residues. Per the germline V gene, CDR1 is SSHAT and CDR2 is FNYEAQ (reference sequence). For the CDR3, the DNA is TGTGCCAGCAGCTTAGGGACTAGTGCCAAGAACGAGCAGTACTTC. It is translated as CASSLGTSAKNEQYF.

The chain joins TRBV5-1 to TRBJ2-5; TRBD1 agrees at 7 bases. The germline V gene has CDR1 SGHRS and CDR2 YFSETQ. Trimming at V came to 4 bases and at J to 0 bases, leaving 3 bases not matched to a gene. This CDR3 comprises 14 residues. CDR3 residues: CASSRGQYQETQYF. The CDR3 nucleotides read TGCGCCAGCAGCCGGGGACAGTACCAAGAGACCCAGTACTTC.

The genes are TRBV5-1 and TRBJ2-7; D is ambiguous. The V and J ends lost 0 bases and 0 bases respectively, with 7 bases between them. CDR3 size: 14 residues. Germline V gene data show CDR1 as SGHRS and CDR2 as YFSETQ. CDR3: CASSLEVSSYEQYF. CDR3 sequence (DNA): TGCGCCAGCAGCTTGGAAGTCAGCTCCTACGAGCAGTACTTC.

The DNA of the CDR3 is TGCGCCAGCAGCCCAAGACTAGCGGGGTCCCAAGAGACCCAGTACTTC. Translated: CASSPRLAGSQETQYF. The V and J genes are TRBV5-1 and TRBJ2-5; the match to TRBD2 covers 11 bases. The junction had 6 bases not matched to a gene; V was cut back by 4 bases and J by 1 base. This CDR3 spans 16 amino acids. Looked up from germline, CDR1 is SGHRS and CDR2 is YFSETQ.

This clone was detected a few times. The chain uses TRBV5-6 and TRBJ1-2; TRBD1 matches 7 bases. The CDR3 has 12 amino acids. J gave up 7 bases and V 4 bases, and 4 bases lay outside the gene matches. Germline CDR1 is SGHDT and CDR2 is YYEEEE. This chain's CDR3 is CASSTHRGGYTF. DNA for the CDR3: TGTGCCAGCAGCACTCACAGGGGTGGCTACACCTTC.

CDR3 residues: CASNRGEETQYF. CDR3 nucleotide sequence: TGTGCCAGTAACAGGGGAGAAGAGACCCAGTACTTC. J is TRBJ2-5 and V is TRBV11-3; TRBD1 matches at 7 bases. The CDR3 extends over 12 amino acids. V was clipped by 9 bases and J by 3 bases; unmatched bases: 4. Germline values: CDR1 SGHNT, CDR2 YENEEA.